The T cell receptor beta chain under discussion was sequenced for a study of beta chain features in type 1 diabetes. Germline V gene sequence: CDR1 SGHRS, CDR2 YFSETQ. The CDR3 contains 19 residues. V was trimmed by 0 bases and J by 0 bases, leaving 18 bases between them. Isolated RNA was reverse transcribed in full, so expressed TCRB transcripts were sequenced. About 3.57 million reads, on average, came from each naive, central memory and regulatory T cell sample. Sequenced by immunoSEQ multiplex PCR; TCRdb stores in-frame clones only, minus some. The sample lists about 290,000 clones, about 8.5% occurring once.

This sequence was found in a woman aged 18-29 years in good health. The sample consisted of central memory CD4+ T cells from blood. J is TRBJ1-4 and V is TRBV5-1; D is undetermined. The chain's CDR3 is CASSLVTVLSYSTNEKLFF. The CDR3, as DNA: TGCGCCAGCAGCTTGGTAACGGTACTCAGCTACTCAACTAATGAAAAACTGTTTTTT.